This TCR beta chain emerged from a study of control samples from healthy donors and cancer patients. Trimming removed 2 bases from V and 7 bases from J, with 8 bases in between. This CDR3 region has 12 residues. CDR1 is MNHEY, CDR2 SVGAGI, per germline. This clone was seen only once. TCRdb's copy holds only in-frame clones and misses some; the assay was immunoSEQ multiplex PCR. The data show around 140,000 clones, approximately 94% seen once. This rearrangement joins TRBV6-5 to TRBJ2-5; D is perhaps TRBD1 or TRBD2 (5 bases each). The receptor was derived from a man in his forties or fifties in good health. Sequencing used blood. The CDR3 here is CASSYPGLTQYF. The CDR3, as DNA: TGTGCCAGCAGTTACCCGGGGCTGACCCAGTACTTC.